The present TCR beta chain was sequenced within a study of control samples from healthy donors and cancer patients. The data were produced by immunoSEQ multiplex PCR, yet TCRdb's version contains in-frame clones alone and is incomplete. The top ten hold approximately 8% of the sample, which has some 100,000 clones, approximately 93% seen once. The germline V gene encodes CDR1 MNHEY and CDR2 SVGAGI. The CDR3 spans 14 residues. V shed 7 bases and J shed 0 bases, with 11 bases lying between them. The J gene is TRBJ2-3, the V gene TRBV6-5; a possible D gene is TRBD2 (5 bases). Sequencing was done on a sample of blood. This TCR was recovered from a man aged 18 to 29 in good health. The CDR3 sequence is CASTKRESTDTQYF. In DNA, the CDR3 is TGTGCCAGCACCAAAAGGGAGAGCACAGATACGCAGTATTTT.